The present T cell receptor (beta chain) was sequenced within a study of blood T cell repertoires in COVID-19. Across the study: COVID-19 samples collected from the United States, Italy and Spain covered acute and convalescent phases. PBMCs, B-cell-depleted T cells, or T cells provided the cDNA or gDNA that made up the material.

The data were produced by immunoSEQ multiplex PCR, yet TCRdb's version contains in-frame clones alone and is incomplete. This repertoire shows around 47,000 clones, 65% to 85% found once; its top ten account for over 20%. The Seattle site enrolled patients during active infection and followed them longitudinally. CDR3 length equals 16 residues. V gave up 4 bases and J gave up 4 bases; unmatched junction bases: 7. Germline CDR1 is KGHDR and CDR2 is SFDVKD. The chain has TRBV24-1 and TRBJ2-3, with 10 bases that match TRBD1. This receptor was taken from a woman older than 75 with COVID-19, enrolled during active disease. What was sequenced was peripheral blood. CDR3: CATSEGGTGAADTQYF. CDR3 nucleotides: TGTGCCACCAGTGAGGGTGGGACAGGGGCCGCAGATACGCAGTATTTT.